These 27 T cell receptor beta chains share one sample of origin, sequenced in a study of T cells in Graves' hyperthyroidism and ophthalmopathy. Amplification targeted TCR beta CDR3 regions from RNA transcripts. RT-PCR in the first round (using the HTBI primer set) targeted the TCR CDR3. TCRdb processed the multiplex PCR reads anew with MiXCR; each CDR3 protein has one entry. The sample gives roughly 500,000 distinct CDR3 sequences, roughly 50% of which show up once; 15% to 20% is in the top ten. Specimen: peripheral blood or thyroid tissue (not recorded which). The receptors shown here come from an adult woman with Graves' disease, either hyperthyroidism or ophthalmopathy (not recorded which).

This clonotype has a count of ten or more. The CDR3 region has the DNA TGTGCCAGCAGCCCTCGACAGGCGGGTCCCTACGAGCAGTACTTC. Translated: CASSPRQAGPYEQYF. The chain joins TRBV7-6 to TRBJ2-7; D possibly corresponds to TRBD1 (6 bases). Germline CDR1 SGHVS, CDR2 FNYEAQ. CDR3 size: 15 residues. V was cut by 5 bases and J by 2 bases, with 16 bases left in between.

This clonotype was seen many times. This chain connects TRBV5-5 to TRBJ2-2; D is unclear. Trimming took off 0 bases at V and 4 bases at J, with 10 bases between the two ends. Germline V gene data show CDR1 as SGHKS and CDR2 as YYEKEE (reference sequence). The CDR3 has 15 residues. The CDR3: CASSLGQYSTGELFF. CDR3 bases: TGTGCCAGCAGCTTGGGGCAGTATAGCACCGGGGAGCTGTTTTTT. Filled out from reference TRBV5-5 and TRBJ2-2, the complete variable domain reads DAGVTQSPTHLIKTRGQQVTLRCSPISGHKSVSWYQQVLGQGPQFIFQYYEKEERGRGNFPDRFSARQFPNYSSELNVNALLLGDSALYLCASSLGQYSTGELFFGEGSRLTVL.

This clonotype was seen at least ten times. The chain combines TRBV6-6 with TRBJ2-2; perhaps D is TRBD1 or TRBD2 (5 bases each). Germline assignment: CDR1 MNHNY and CDR2 SVGAGI (reference sequence). This CDR3 spans 15 amino acids. Trimming removed 3 bases at V and 0 bases at J, with 8 bases between. The CDR3, as DNA: TGTGCCAGCAGTTATCGGGGCCCGAACACCGGGGAGCTGTTTTTT. The encoded protein is CASSYRGPNTGELFF.

This clonotype appeared many times. The chain is built from TRBV20-1 and TRBJ1-5; D is ambiguous. The CDR3 loop spans 14 amino acids. V was shortened by 0 bases and J by 1 base, with 7 bases between the two germline ends. CDR1 and CDR2 (germline): DFQATT, SNEGSKA (reference sequence). The CDR3 sequence: CSARDPRSNQPQHF. CDR3 in DNA: TGCAGTGCTAGAGATCCCAGAAGCAATCAGCCCCAGCATTTT.

This clonotype was seen repeatedly, ten times or more. This chain joins TRBV27 and TRBJ2-7, with D tentatively TRBD2 (5 bases). The CDR3 contains 15 residues. Trimming shortened V by 5 bases and J by 6 bases, and 20 bases separated the two germline ends. Germline values: CDR1 MNHEY, CDR2 SMNVEV (reference sequence). CDR3 in DNA: TGTGCCAGCAGTCCCGATCTTGCGGAGGCCTCCGAGCAGTACTTC. Translation: CASSPDLAEASEQYF.

Concerning this clonotype itself: An end of the junction differs from the germline gene, which may be a read error. V usage is TRBV29-1 and J usage is TRBJ1-2, with D tentatively TRBD1 (6 bases). Germline V gene sequence: CDR1 SQVTM, CDR2 ANQGSEA. The CDR3 is made up of 11 amino acids. Written as DNA, the CDR3 is TGCAGCGTTGTAGGAGGGAGGGACAACCACTTC. Residues: CSVVGGRDNHF.

This clonotype was seen repeatedly, ten times or more. The genes are TRBV7-3 and TRBJ1-1; TRBD1 agrees at 7 bases. This CDR3 is 13 amino acids long. In germline, CDR1 is SGHTA, CDR2 FQGTGA. V gave up 6 bases and J gave up 6 bases; unmatched junction bases: 7. The CDR3 DNA is TGTGCCAGCAGGGCGACAGGGTCGGCTGAAGCTTTCTTT. As protein: CASRATGSAEAFF.

The chain couples TRBV18 to TRBJ1-1; D gene ambiguous. The CDR3 contains 12 residues. Per the germline V gene, CDR1 is KGHSH and CDR2 is LQKENI. V was cut by 4 bases and J by 1 base, with 4 bases left in between. The chain's CDR3 is CASSRENTEAFF. In DNA, the CDR3 is TGTGCCAGCTCACGAGAGAACACTGAAGCTTTCTTT.

This clonotype was found many times. J is TRBJ1-2 and V is TRBV12-3 or TRBV12-4; no definite D call. Trimming took 4 bases from V and 4 from J, leaving 7 bases between them. This CDR3 region has 12 residues. CDR3 residues: CASSSQPYGYTF. CDR3 nucleotides: TGTGCCAGCAGTTCTCAGCCCTATGGCTACACCTTC.

This clonotype was seen many times. This chain uses TRBV12-3 or TRBV12-4 with TRBJ2-5; the D gene is possibly TRBD2 (6 bases). V lost 5 bases and J lost 3, with 19 bases in between. CDR3 length: 16 amino acids. CDR3 sequence reads: CASSPLGWEREETQYF. As DNA, the CDR3 is TGTGCCAGCAGTCCCCTCGGGTGGGAGCGGGAAGAGACCCAGTACTTC.

This clonotype was picked up many times. The V and J genes are TRBV28 and TRBJ2-2; TRBD1 aligns across 11 bases. CDR3 length equals 14 residues. V was clipped by 7 bases and J by 7 bases; unmatched bases: 5. Germline V gene lookup returns CDR1 MDHEN and CDR2 SYDVKM. The CDR3 reads CASIRDRGIGELFF. The DNA for the CDR3 is TGTGCCAGCATCAGGGACAGGGGGATCGGGGAGCTGTTTTTT.

This clonotype was seen a single time. CDR3 amino acids: CASSLALAGVAGGGETQYF. CDR3 nucleotides: TGTGCCAGCAGCTTAGCGCTAGCGGGAGTAGCGGGAGGAGGAGAGACCCAGTACTTC. The V and J genes are TRBV7-2 and TRBJ2-5, with 10 bases identical to TRBD2. This CDR3 is 19 amino acids long. Trimming removed 0 bases from V and 4 bases from J; junction bases left unmatched: 14. The germline CDR1 and CDR2 sequences are SGHTA and FQGNSA.

Note on this clonotype: The missing conserved phenylalanine or tryptophan at the end of this CDR3 makes a read error likely. The DNA is left out, because the CDR3 cannot be placed on it with certainty; the CDR3 is given as TCRdb lists it. The V gene is TRBV7-2, the J gene TRBJ2-6. Counting both end residues, the CDR3 totals 8 amino acids. Germline V gene lookup returns CDR1 SGHTA and CDR2 FQGNSA. CDR3 region: CASSLPTS.

The chain joins TRBV29-1 to TRBJ1-6, with 7 bases identical to TRBD1. The J segment lost 10 bases and the V segment lost 4 bases, leaving 10 bases of the junction unmatched. Germline V gene lookup returns CDR1 SQVTM and CDR2 ANQGSEA. The CDR3 runs 14 residues. CDR3 residues: CSVAWTGENSPLHF. The DNA of the CDR3 is TGCAGCGTTGCCTGGACAGGTGAAAACTCACCCCTCCACTTT.

This clonotype was seen at least ten times. In DNA form, the CDR3 reads TGCGCCAGCAGCTTGAGGCTAGCCCCCTACGAGCAGTACTTC. As protein: CASSLRLAPYEQYF. The rearrangement joins TRBV5-1 to TRBJ2-7, with D maybe TRBD2 (5 bases). CDR3 length equals 14 residues. Trimming shortened V by 1 base and J by 2 bases, and 10 bases separated the two germline ends. In germline, CDR1 is SGHRS, CDR2 YFSETQ. The full variable domain, rest sourced from reference TRBV5-1 and TRBJ2-7, is KAGVTQTPRYLIKTRGQQVTLSCSPISGHRSVSWYQQTPGQGLQFLFEYFSETQRNKGNFPGRFSGRQFSNSRSEMNVSTLELGDSALYLCASSLRLAPYEQYFGPGTRLTVT.

In its sample, this clonotype was seen a few times. At one boundary the junction diverges from the germline segment, which might be a read error. The chain links TRBV4-1 to TRBJ1-2; D gene uncertain. Germline CDR1 reads MGHRA; CDR2 reads YSYEKL. The CDR3 spans 11 residues. CDR3 in amino acids: CASSQLAGYSF. For the CDR3, the DNA is TGTGCCAGCAGCCAGCTAGCGGGGTACTCCTTC.

There are a few counts of this clonotype. The V gene is TRBV2, the J gene TRBJ1-5, with a weak D call TRBD1 (6 bases). CDR1 and CDR2 from the germline V gene are SNHLY and FYNNEI. This CDR3 contains 16 residues. Trimming pared 5 bases from V and 5 bases from J, leaving 19 bases between. The CDR3 nucleotides are TGTGCCAGCAGTTCACCTGGAGGGGGGGGTGATCAGCCCCAGCATTTT. Translating gives CASSSPGGGGDQPQHF.

This chain links TRBV5-1 with TRBJ2-7; D may be TRBD1 or TRBD2 (5 bases each). The ends were cut back, 0 bases at V and 6 bases at J, with 10 bases in the middle. CDR1 SGHRS and CDR2 YFSETQ come from the germline V gene. The CDR3 runs 13 residues. The CDR3 loop reads CASSLVGAGEQYF. The CDR3 nucleotides are TGCGCCAGCAGCTTGGTAGGGGCGGGCGAGCAGTACTTC.

Comment on this clonotype: This sequence may be a read error, since a much larger clone differs from it by one base. The chain is built from TRBV27 and TRBJ2-7, with 8 nucleotides matching TRBD2. CDR1 is MNHEY, CDR2 SMNVEV, per germline (reference sequence). This CDR3 region has 13 residues. CDR3 protein: CAGSRRGVYEQYF. CDR3 sequence (DNA): TGTGCCGGCAGTCGGCGGGGGGTCTACGAGCAGTACTTC.

This clonotype was observed many times. The V gene is TRBV7-6, the J gene TRBJ1-3; the D gene is possibly TRBD1 (5 bases). The CDR3 is 15 amino acids. The V and J ends lost 4 bases and 2 bases respectively, with 12 bases between them. From germline, CDR1 is SGHVS and CDR2 FNYEAQ. In nucleotides, the CDR3 is TGTGCCAGCAGCTCGGGACGGCCCGCTGGAAACACCATATATTTT. Amino acid sequence: CASSSGRPAGNTIYF.

This clonotype came up many times. V is TRBV4-1 and J is TRBJ2-6, with 11 positions matching TRBD1. This CDR3 comprises 18 residues. The V gene end was trimmed by 2 bases and the J gene end by 3 bases; junction bases not matched to a gene: 6. Germline V gene sequence: CDR1 MGHRA, CDR2 YSYEKL. CDR3 bases: TGCGCCAGCAGCCAAAGGGGACAGGGGGAGGGTGGGGCCAACGTCCTGACTTTC. Its protein is CASSQRGQGEGGANVLTF.

The V call is TRBV12-3 or TRBV12-4, the J call TRBJ1-1; no firm D call. Trimming stripped 3 bases from V and 11 bases from J, with 16 bases between. This CDR3 has 13 amino acids. CDR3 loop: CASSFTPDGGAFF. In nucleotides, the CDR3 is TGTGCCAGCAGTTTCACGCCCGACGGTGGGGCTTTCTTT.

This clonotype appeared many times. This chain uses TRBV20-1 with TRBJ2-2; D may be TRBD1 (5 bases). Germline CDR1 and CDR2: DFQATT and SNEGSKA (reference sequence). CDR3 length: 14 amino acids. V gave up 3 bases and J gave up 3 bases, with 11 bases separating them. CDR3 protein: CSAREGVDTGELFF. The CDR3 DNA reads TGCAGTGCTAGGGAAGGGGTAGACACCGGGGAGCTGTTTTTT.

This clonotype was counted a few times. The chain employs TRBV20-1 and TRBJ2-5; 8 nucleotides line up with TRBD2. J gave up 1 base and V 1 base, and 2 bases lay outside the gene matches. There are 14 residues in the CDR3. Germline CDR1 is DFQATT and CDR2 is SNEGSKA (reference sequence). The CDR3 nucleotides read TGCAGTGCTAGAGTTGCGGGGGGCCAAGAGACCCAGTACTTC. Protein sequence: CSARVAGGQETQYF.

The chain carries TRBV5-6 and TRBJ2-2; D is undetermined. The germline gives CDR1 SGHDT, CDR2 YYEEEE. V gave up 0 bases and J gave up 9 bases, with 6 bases separating them. The CDR3 spans 12 residues. The CDR3 reads CASSLAVRELFF. The CDR3 nucleotides read TGTGCCAGCAGCTTGGCGGTGCGGGAGCTGTTTTTT.

This clonotype has ten or more counts. The rearrangement joins TRBV6-1 to TRBJ2-5, with TRBD2 identical over 9 bases. Germline CDR1 MNHNS, CDR2 SASEGT. CDR3 size: 15 residues. Germline trimming cut 5 bases from V and 5 bases from J; bases unmatched to any gene: 9. The CDR3: CASSYLAGETETQYF. The CDR3, as DNA: TGTGCCAGCAGTTATTTAGCGGGAGAGACGGAGACCCAGTACTTC.

This clonotype was recorded many times. This chain connects TRBV5-1 to TRBJ1-4; TRBD1 matches at 12 bases. J lost 4 bases, V lost 0 bases, and 4 bases had no gene match. The CDR3 has 17 residues. Germline lookup yields CDR1 SGHRS and CDR2 YFSETQ. As DNA, the CDR3 is TGCGCCAGCAGCTTGGATGGGACAGGGGGCGTTAATGAAAAACTGTTTTTT. Protein product: CASSLDGTGGVNEKLFF. The full variable domain, in which reference TRBV5-1 and TRBJ1-4 provide the parts outside the CDR3, is KAGVTQTPRYLIKTRGQQVTLSCSPISGHRSVSWYQQTPGQGLQFLFEYFSETQRNKGNFPGRFSGRQFSNSRSEMNVSTLELGDSALYLCASSLDGTGGVNEKLFFGSGTQLSVL.